This T cell receptor (beta chain) derives from a study of blood T cell repertoires in COVID-19. Using immunoSEQ multiplex PCR, the repertoire was profiled, and TCRdb retains in-frame clones only, with some absent. The sample lists over 130,000 clones; about 91% were seen once. CDR1 and CDR2 from the germline V gene are MNHEY and SVGAGI. V dropped 6 bases and J dropped 2 bases, with 13 bases sitting between them. This CDR3 has 15 residues. The rearrangement joins TRBV6-5 to TRBJ1-4, with D perhaps matching TRBD1 (6 bases). The sequence was collected from a human donor in a cohort sampled during active COVID-19. Sequencing input: peripheral blood. The CDR3 spells CASRPTRGTNEKLFF. DNA for the CDR3: TGTGCCAGCAGGCCCACGAGGGGGACTAATGAAAAACTGTTTTTT.